This section outlines one T cell receptor (beta chain) sequence together with its context. Its antigen remains unidentified. The germline V and J ends were trimmed by 7 bases and 11 bases, with 24 bases remaining between them. The CDR3 spans 15 residues. This entry comes from a study of tumor-infiltrating lymphocytes in primary liver carcinoma. General observations from the study: Paired tumor-adjacent and tumor-blood samples overlapped less than tumor region pairs did.

The source material, 20-30 mg of unsorted bulk tissue, was used to co-extract RNA and DNA. All patients had surgically resected primary liver carcinoma. A primer matching the constant region was used to make TCR beta cDNA from 450 to 500 ng of total RNA. Investigators got TCR beta libraries out of three nested multiplex PCR rounds, done with slightly modified ARM-PCR. A C-beta reverse primer and TRBV1-TRBV30 forward primers served in each of the first two PCR rounds, at ten to eleven cycles apiece. TCRdb recomputed calls from the multiplex PCR reads with MiXCR, one row per CDR3 protein. The sample includes about 190,000 distinct CDR3 sequences, just under 85% seen only once; the top ten take 15% to 20%.

The chain employs TRBV12-3 or TRBV12-4 and TRBJ1-5; D not certain. The receptor was isolated from a man in his forties with primary liver carcinoma and hepatitis B virus infection. The sequencing input was tumor tissue from primary liver carcinoma. The CDR3, as DNA: TGTGCCAGCAACCCCGCAGTGCAGGCTAACCAGTCCCAGCATTTT. It yields the protein CASNPAVQANQSQHF.